This record concerns one T cell receptor (beta chain) sequence. The sample is drawn from a study of blood T cell repertoires in COVID-19. This CDR3 comprises 15 residues. The V segment lost 5 bases and the J segment 0 bases; nucleotides outside the gene matches: 5. CDR1 MNHEY and CDR2 SVGAGI come from the germline V gene. The protocol was immunoSEQ multiplex PCR, while the TCRdb copy is restricted to in-frame clones and leaves out a portion. The table lists 100,000 to 150,000 clones, around 80% of them singletons. Enrolment of Seattle patients took place during active infection, and they were followed longitudinally.

The clonotype originates from a young man with COVID-19, enrolled during active disease. Specimen: peripheral blood. The chain couples TRBV6-5 to TRBJ2-7; 9 bases map to TRBD2. This chain's CDR3 is CASSPQREASYEQYF. CDR3 DNA: TGTGCCAGCAGTCCCCAGCGGGAGGCCTCCTACGAGCAGTACTTC.